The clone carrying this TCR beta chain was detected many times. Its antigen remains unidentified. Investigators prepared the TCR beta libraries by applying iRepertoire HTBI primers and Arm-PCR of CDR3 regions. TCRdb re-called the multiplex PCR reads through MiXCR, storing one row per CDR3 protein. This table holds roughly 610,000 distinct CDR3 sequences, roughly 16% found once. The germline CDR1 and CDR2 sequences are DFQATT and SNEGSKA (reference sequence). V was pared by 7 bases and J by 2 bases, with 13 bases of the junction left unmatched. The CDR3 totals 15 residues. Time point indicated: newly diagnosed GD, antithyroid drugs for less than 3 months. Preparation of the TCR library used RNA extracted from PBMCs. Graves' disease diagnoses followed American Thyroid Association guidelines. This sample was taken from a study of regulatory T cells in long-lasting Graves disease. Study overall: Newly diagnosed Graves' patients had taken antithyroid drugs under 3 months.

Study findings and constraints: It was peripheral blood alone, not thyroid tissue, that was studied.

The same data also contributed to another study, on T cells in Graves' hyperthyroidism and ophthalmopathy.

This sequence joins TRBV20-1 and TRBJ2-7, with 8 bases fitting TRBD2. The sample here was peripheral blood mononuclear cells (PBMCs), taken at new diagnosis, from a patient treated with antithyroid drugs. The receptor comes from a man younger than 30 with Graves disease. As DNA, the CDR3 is TGCAGTGTCCGCCCCCAGCGGGAGAGGGCCTACGAGCAGTACTTC. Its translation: CSVRPQRERAYEQYF.